This T cell receptor (beta chain) derives from a study of cytomegalovirus exposure and HLA in healthy donors (dated 2017 in TCRdb). Describing the broader study: An earlier analysis of some 550 of the donors reported roughly 270 Gb of sequence data and about 100 million unique TCR beta sequences from about 200 million T cells. HLA typing covered class I and class II loci at four-digit resolution. The study aimed to test whether cataloging public T cell receptors could reveal signatures of past pathogen exposure. A few DR-DQ haplotypes were treated as single units for association and clustering because of strong linkage in the cohort. Besides the first cohort of 500 to 700 subjects, a separate validation cohort made up of over a hundred different subjects was used. To study patterns of TCR occurrence, a later analysis re-analyzed previously published TCR beta repertoires from 666 donors and added high-resolution HLA genotyping. The genetic ancestry cluster associated with self-reported Caucasian donors included approximately 85% of the 300 to 450 genotyped donors. In the later analysis, no new phenotypic data were used to find candidate immune exposures; instead, reliance was placed on TCR beta sequences and their occurrence across donors. Typing coverage varied by locus: about 620-630 donors for A, B, C, DRB1 and DQB1; approximately 520 for DQA1; over 600 for DPA1; approximately 470 for DPB1. Genome-wide SNP genotypes for about 65% of the 666 donors were used in a later genetic analysis, which treated that subset as a discovery cohort. An early release that covered fewer than 800 HLA-typed donors contained around 330 gigabases of sequencing data and some 87 million unique TCR sequences. High-throughput TCR immunosequencing, statistical association of individual TCRs with disease status, and machine learning were combined to predict cytomegalovirus infection status. An earlier analysis of some 500 of the donors used high-throughput TCR beta sequencing to judge whether each TCR beta V gene segment behaved as functional or pseudogenic. On average, 235,054 unique TCR beta nucleotide sequences were sequenced per donor among roughly 430 genotyped donors of the cohort, with roughly 18% of those sequences being non-productive. Every repertoire in the discovery cohort had been generated on one and the same sequencing platform. The T cell repertoires of under 700 subjects were profiled by immunosequencing and related to cytomegalovirus serostatus. Alongside the repertoire data, information on donor age, sex, ethnicity and CMV serostatus was compiled. What the authors observed across the whole study: The presence/absence analyses assumed that sequencing depth was roughly uniform across donors, and that assumption may not be true. Because HLA typing was unavailable for some donors at each locus, only the typed subset was used in association tests. According to a later analysis, parvovirus B19, influenza, CMV and Epstein-Barr virus appeared linked to several top co-occurrence clusters. A further reported finding was that TCR beta sequences accurately predicted the HLA-A and HLA-B alleles for most subjects in the first cohort. In the study, 150 to 200 TCR beta chains were listed as associated with cytomegalovirus. An association between a missense DCLRE1C variant and V-gene and J-gene trimming of TCR beta chains was found in a later genetic analysis and replicated in an independent cohort. Three of the identified cytomegalovirus-associated TCR beta chains were confirmed in vitro to be specific for cytomegalovirus antigens. In this cohort, only TCR beta chains were sequenced, and detectable features were limited by the absence of alpha or paired-chain data. Correlated functional status among segregating V segments might be attributable to linkage disequilibrium, but an unknown experimental factor could not be ruled out. A later analysis found that most CMV-associated TCR beta chains appeared HLA-restricted, with HLA associations seemingly driven largely by CMV exposure. A later analysis found that HLA-associated TCR beta chains were more clonally expanded and had lower generation probabilities than equally common non-associated chains. The sequencing pipeline was judged likely to have produced a cluster of highly shared sequence variants as a technical artifact. According to a later genetic analysis, donors in an Asian-associated ancestry cluster had fewer N-insertions in productive TCRs than the roughly 670-donor mean. The authors suggested that the approach could potentially be generalized to other disease states and immunological phenotypes. When HLA alleles, especially DR and DQ, strongly co-occurred, TCR associations were difficult to assign to individual alleles. A later analysis associated 16,951 TCR beta sequences with specific HLA alleles at a false discovery rate of 0.05. While some public TCRs were present in many individuals, most TCR sequences turned up only very rarely across donors. An earlier analysis of 587 of the donors showed that most TCR beta V segments appeared in productive rearrangements either about 90% or about 30% of the time, which broadly matched IMGT annotations. The classifier was reported to diagnose cytomegalovirus status with high specificity and sensitivity in both the original cohort and the validation cohort. The earlier analysis of nearly 600 of the donors excluded over 15 rarely observed V segments, including chromosome 9 orphons, because counts were too low. Because the 87-base-pair reads could not distinguish some IMGT-functional V segments, including TRBV6-2 and TRBV6-3, those segments were excluded. In a later analysis, TCR association rates were found to vary across HLA loci, with the most associated TCRs seen for DRB1 alleles and the fewest for HLA-C alleles. CMV serostatus was the only immune exposure information available for the cohort.

Trimmed from V: 5 bases; trimmed from J: 2 bases; junction bases lacking a gene match: 8. Looking up the germline V gene yields CDR1 KGHSH and CDR2 LQKENI. CDR3 length: 15 amino acids, cysteine to phenylalanine. Solely the CDR3 DNA is kept, with 45 bases framed from the first base. The cohort consisted of fewer than 700 healthy bone marrow donors. At the time of sampling, every cohort member was nominally healthy, though immune exposures that went unrecorded were likely present. The donor tested CMV seronegative and was one of the 352 seronegative cohort members. Every donor gave a peripheral blood sample, and the peripheral blood mononuclear cells from that sample were used for TCR beta sequencing. The Qiagen DNeasy Blood Extraction Kit was used to extract genomic DNA from the blood cell samples. Library generation was performed with the immunoSEQ multiplex PCR assay. For the multiplex PCR, a mixture combining 60 forward primers for TCR Vbeta segments and 13 reverse primers for TCR Jbeta segments was used. The CDR3 region of rearranged TCR beta genes was amplified from genomic DNA by a multiplex PCR assay. On the Illumina HiSeq System, the amplified TCR beta libraries were sequenced as 87-base-pair reads. Processing in the source paper ran as follows. A later analysis tallied around 80 million unique TCR beta chains across the 700 or so repertoires, and roughly 11 million of those chains were shared by two or more donors. Raw reads were error-corrected and collapsed into unique sequences with a nearest-neighbor algorithm that merged closely related sequences to remove PCR and sequencing errors. CDR3 sequences were aligned to IMGT reference sequences to assign V, D and J gene segments. For a sequence to be retained, at least a six-nucleotide match to both a V gene segment and a J gene segment was required. A rearrangement counted as productive if the CDR3 had no stop codons and remained in frame with V and J, and every other rearrangement counted as non-productive. CDR3 was defined according to IMGT convention as the region running from the second conserved V-encoded cysteine to the conserved J-encoded phenylalanine. The earlier analysis of around 640 of the donors excluded sequences that lacked an unambiguous match to a single V gene segment. An earlier analysis of a few hundred of the donors called V segments functional above 56.7% productive rearrangements and segregating when the between-donor standard deviation exceeded 5%. A statistical classification framework was built for diagnosing cytomegalovirus status from the catalog of TCR beta chain sequences. In a later analysis, TCR nucleotide sequences were compared against IMGT/GENE-DB human TR gene sequences so that V and J genes could be assigned. Using the TCRdist pipeline, a later analysis assigned CDR3 sequences along with most-parsimonious VDJ recombination scenarios. In a later analysis, each TCR beta chain was defined by its CDR3 amino acid sequence together with its V-gene family, and reads lacking a unique V-gene family were excluded. As a way to deal with suspected cross-contamination and a sequencing artifact, a later analysis dropped 640 or so nucleotide sequences that were highly shared and had low generation probability. For each public chain, a later analysis derived a clonal expansion index from normalized ranks of inferred template counts within each repertoire. In a later analysis, generation probabilities were computed with a VDJ recombination model fitted to out-of-frame rearrangements, and the resulting probabilities were checked against IGoR. A later analysis scored TCR-TCR, TCR-HLA and TCR-CMV co-occurrence with hypergeometric tests, applying a repertoire-size bias correction to TCR pairs. To estimate false discovery rates, a later analysis permuted the HLA or CMV assignments 20 times. In a later analysis, co-occurring TCRs were grouped with DBSCAN, and TCRdist sequence similarity was added when clustering was performed within HLA-allele-positive subsets. Repertoires with fewer than 30,000 or more than 120,000 public chains, plus five repertoires with anomalous nucleotide sharing, were excluded from co-occurrence clustering. TCRdb mirrors the immuneACCESS table, restricted to in-frame sequences. Some clones are absent from its copies; in checked studies, under half trace to an unresolved V gene, and the reason for the others is unknown. The V and J calls and clone size were taken over from that table, and D and trimming were inferred from the DNA. For this sample the table gives 180,000 or so clones, of which about four fifths were detected only once. The ten largest make up about 2.5% of the sample.

Comment on this clone: It lacks a known antigen. Base qualities were left out, and no much larger clone turns up one base away.

What was sequenced was PBMCs. This receptor was taken from a woman between 45 and 60 years old in good health and CMV-seronegative. Recombination connected TRBV18 to TRBJ2-5; 7 of the junction bases match TRBD1. The nucleotide sequence reads as follows: TGTGCCAGCTCAGCCCCGGGACAGCCACAAGAGACCCAGTACTTC. Its protein is CASSAPGQPQETQYF.